This TCR beta chain was sequenced during a study of blood T cell repertoires in COVID-19. V gave up 3 bases and J gave up 4 bases; unmatched junction bases: 7. CDR3 length equals 16 residues. From germline, CDR1 is SGDLS and CDR2 YYNGEE. In the authors' workflow: The assay estimated nucleated cells by amplifying reference gene primers. Profiling relied on immunoSEQ multiplex PCR, and the TCRdb table lists in-frame clones only, not all of them. That table supplies the V and J calls and clone size; D and trimming were determined from the DNA. The profile covers hundreds of thousands of clones, with 85% to 90% appearing a single time and 3% to 3.5% taken by the ten largest.

The TCR was taken from a man in his sixties with acute or convalescent COVID-19. This chain connects TRBV9 to TRBJ2-1; 10 bases agree with TRBD2. Sequenced: peripheral blood. This chain's CDR3 is CASSAPLAGAYNEQFF. CDR3 in DNA: TGTGCCAGCAGCGCCCCCCTAGCGGGGGCTTACAATGAGCAGTTCTTC.